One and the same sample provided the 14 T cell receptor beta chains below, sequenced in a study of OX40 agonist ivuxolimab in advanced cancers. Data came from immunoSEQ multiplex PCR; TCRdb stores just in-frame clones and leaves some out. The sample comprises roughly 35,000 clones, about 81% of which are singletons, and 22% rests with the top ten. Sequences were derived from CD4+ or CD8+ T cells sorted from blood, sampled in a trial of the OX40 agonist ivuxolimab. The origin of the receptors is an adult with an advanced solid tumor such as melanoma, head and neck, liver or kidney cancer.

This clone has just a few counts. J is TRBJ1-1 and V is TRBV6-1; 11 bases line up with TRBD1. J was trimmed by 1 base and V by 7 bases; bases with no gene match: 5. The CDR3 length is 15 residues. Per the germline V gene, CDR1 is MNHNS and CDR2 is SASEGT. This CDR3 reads CASTKGQGGNTEAFF. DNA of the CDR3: TGTGCCAGCACCAAGGGACAGGGGGGGAACACTGAAGCTTTCTTT.

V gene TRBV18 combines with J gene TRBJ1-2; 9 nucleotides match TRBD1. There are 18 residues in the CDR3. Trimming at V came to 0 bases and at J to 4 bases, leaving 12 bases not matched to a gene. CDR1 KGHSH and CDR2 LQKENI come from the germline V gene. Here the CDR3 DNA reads TGTGCCAGCTCACCACCGGGACAGGGACCACAATCGGCCTATGGCTACACCTTC. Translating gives CASSPPGQGPQSAYGYTF.

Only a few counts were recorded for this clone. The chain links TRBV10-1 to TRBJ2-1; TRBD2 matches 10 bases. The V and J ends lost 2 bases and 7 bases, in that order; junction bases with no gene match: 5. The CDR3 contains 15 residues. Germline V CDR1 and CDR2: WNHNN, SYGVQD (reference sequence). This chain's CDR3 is CASSENLAGGNEQFF. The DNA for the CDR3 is TGCGCCAGCAGTGAGAACTTAGCGGGAGGTAATGAGCAGTTCTTC.

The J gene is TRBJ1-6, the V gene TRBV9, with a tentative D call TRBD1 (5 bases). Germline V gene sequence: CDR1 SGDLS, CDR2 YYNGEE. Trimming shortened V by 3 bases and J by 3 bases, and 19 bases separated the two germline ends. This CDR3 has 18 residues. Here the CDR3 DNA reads TGTGCCAGCAGCGAGGGGAGTATCGGAAGGGGCTATAATTCACCCCTCCACTTT. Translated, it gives CASSEGSIGRGYNSPLHF.

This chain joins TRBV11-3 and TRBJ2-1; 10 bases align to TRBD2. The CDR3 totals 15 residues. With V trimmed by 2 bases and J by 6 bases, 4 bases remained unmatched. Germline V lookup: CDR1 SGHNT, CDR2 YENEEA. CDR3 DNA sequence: TGTGCCAGCAGCTTAAGCGGGGGGGCCAGCAATGAGCAGTTCTTC. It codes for CASSLSGGASNEQFF. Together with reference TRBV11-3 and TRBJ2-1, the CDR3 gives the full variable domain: EAGVVQSPRYKIIEKKQPVAFWCNPISGHNTLYWYLQNLGQGPELLIRYENEEAVDDSQLPKDRFSAERLKGVDSTLKIQPAELGDSAVYLCASSLSGGASNEQFFGPGTRLTVL.

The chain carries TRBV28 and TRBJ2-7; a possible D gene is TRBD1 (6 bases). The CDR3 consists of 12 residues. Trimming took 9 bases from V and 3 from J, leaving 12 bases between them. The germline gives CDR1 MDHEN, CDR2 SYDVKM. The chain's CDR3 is CASYEQGYEQYF. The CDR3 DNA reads TGTGCCAGTTATGAACAGGGCTACGAGCAGTACTTC.

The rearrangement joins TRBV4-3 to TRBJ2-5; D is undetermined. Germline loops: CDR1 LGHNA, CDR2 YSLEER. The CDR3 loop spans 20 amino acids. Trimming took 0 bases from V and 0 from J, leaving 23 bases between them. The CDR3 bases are TGCGCCAGCAGCCAAGATATATTAGCTAGAATCGAAAAGTACCAAGAGACCCAGTACTTC. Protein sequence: CASSQDILARIEKYQETQYF.

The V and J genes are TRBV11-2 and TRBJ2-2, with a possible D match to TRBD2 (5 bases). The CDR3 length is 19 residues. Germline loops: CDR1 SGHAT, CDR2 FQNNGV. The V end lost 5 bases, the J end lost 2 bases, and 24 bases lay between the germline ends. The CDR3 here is CASSPRTADYRVNTGELFF. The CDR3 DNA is TGTGCCAGCAGCCCCCGGACCGCCGACTATCGCGTCAACACCGGGGAGCTGTTTTTT.

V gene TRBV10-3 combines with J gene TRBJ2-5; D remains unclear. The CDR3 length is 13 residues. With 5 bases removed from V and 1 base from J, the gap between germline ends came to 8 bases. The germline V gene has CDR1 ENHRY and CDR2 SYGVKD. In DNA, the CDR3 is TGTGCCATCAGTCCGGCAGCCCAAGAGACCCAGTACTTC. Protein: CAISPAAQETQYF.

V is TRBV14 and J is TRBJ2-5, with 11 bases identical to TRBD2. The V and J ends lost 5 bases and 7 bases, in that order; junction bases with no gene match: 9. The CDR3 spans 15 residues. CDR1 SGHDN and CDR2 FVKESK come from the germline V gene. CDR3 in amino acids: CASSKYLAGGVTQYF. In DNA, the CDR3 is TGTGCCAGCAGCAAGTACCTAGCGGGGGGCGTGACCCAGTACTTC.

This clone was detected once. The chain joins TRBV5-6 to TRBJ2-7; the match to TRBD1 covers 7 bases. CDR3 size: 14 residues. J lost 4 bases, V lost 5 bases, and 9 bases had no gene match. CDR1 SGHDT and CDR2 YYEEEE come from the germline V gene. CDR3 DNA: TGTGCCAGCAGACAGGGGTTTTACAGTTACGAGCAGTACTTC. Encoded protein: CASRQGFYSYEQYF. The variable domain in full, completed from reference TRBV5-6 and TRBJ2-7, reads DAGVTQSPTHLIKTRGQQVTLRCSPKSGHDTVSWYQQALGQGPQFIFQYYEEEERQRGNFPDRFSGHQFPNYSSELNVNALLLGDSALYLCASRQGFYSYEQYFGPGTRLTVT.

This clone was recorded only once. In nucleotides, the CDR3 is TGTGCCACCACGGGGACAGATCGTAATACGCAGTATTTT. Translating it yields CATTGTDRNTQYF. V gene TRBV25-1 combines with J gene TRBJ2-3; 7 bases align to TRBD1. This CDR3 has 13 residues. The J segment lost 7 bases and the V segment lost 10 bases, leaving 11 bases of the junction unmatched. In germline, CDR1 is MGHDK, CDR2 SYGVNS.

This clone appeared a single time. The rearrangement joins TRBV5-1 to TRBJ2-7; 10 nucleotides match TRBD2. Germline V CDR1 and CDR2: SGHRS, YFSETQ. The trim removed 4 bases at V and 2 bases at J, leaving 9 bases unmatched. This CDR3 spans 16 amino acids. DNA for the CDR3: TGCGCCAGCAGCGGCTGGGGTAGCGGGAGGCCCTACGAGCAGTACTTC. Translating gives CASSGWGSGRPYEQYF.

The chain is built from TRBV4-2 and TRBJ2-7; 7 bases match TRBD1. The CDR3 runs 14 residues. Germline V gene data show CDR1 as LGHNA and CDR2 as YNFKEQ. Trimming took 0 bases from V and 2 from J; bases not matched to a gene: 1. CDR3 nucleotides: TGTGCCAGCAGCCAAGATGGGACAGCCTACGAGCAGTACTTC. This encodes CASSQDGTAYEQYF.